Below, 20 T cell receptor beta chains from the same sample are listed, as sequenced in a study of blood T cell repertoires in COVID-19. Sequenced by immunoSEQ multiplex PCR; TCRdb stores in-frame clones only, minus some. The sample lists approximately 34,000 clones; around 90% were seen once. The sequenced sample consisted of peripheral blood. The receptors were sampled from a human donor in a cohort sampled during active COVID-19.

This clone has just one count. The chain links TRBV18 to TRBJ2-7; TRBD1 matches at 7 bases. Germline trimming cut 2 bases from V and 6 bases from J; bases unmatched to any gene: 13. From germline, CDR1 is KGHSH and CDR2 LQKENI. This CDR3 comprises 16 residues. Here the CDR3 reads CASSPTRSGGIVEQYF. CDR3 bases: TGTGCCAGCTCACCAACCCGGTCAGGGGGTATTGTCGAGCAGTACTTC.

The rearrangement uses TRBV4-1 and TRBJ2-5; 10 bases align to TRBD2. Germline V gene data show CDR1 as MGHRA and CDR2 as YSYEKL. The J segment lost 1 base and the V segment lost 0 bases, leaving 5 bases of the junction unmatched. This CDR3 is built from 17 residues. The CDR3 region has the DNA TGCGCCAGCAGCCAAGATCGGACTAGCGGAGCCCAAGAGACCCAGTACTTC. Protein sequence: CASSQDRTSGAQETQYF.

V is TRBV5-6 and J is TRBJ2-7, with a tentative D call TRBD2 (5 bases). Trimming took 4 bases from V and 1 from J, leaving 12 bases between them. Germline CDR1 SGHDT, CDR2 YYEEEE. The CDR3 totals 14 residues. The chain's CDR3 is CASSPTEGSYEQYF. The CDR3 DNA reads as TGTGCCAGCAGCCCCACCGAGGGTTCCTACGAGCAGTACTTC.

The rearrangement links TRBV19 to TRBJ1-3, with 9 bases fitting TRBD1. The CDR3 is made up of 16 amino acids. V lost 6 bases to trimming and J lost 4 bases; unmatched junction nucleotides: 10. In germline, CDR1 is LNHDA, CDR2 SQIVND (reference sequence). CDR3 DNA sequence: TGTGCCAGTAGCACCCGACAGGGGGGCTACGGAAACACCATATATTTT. It is translated as CASSTRQGGYGNTIYF.

The rearrangement links TRBV3-1 (or the pseudogene TRBV3-2) to TRBJ1-6; D perhaps matches TRBD1 (5 bases). V lost 3 bases and J 10 bases, leaving 10 bases between the germline ends. The CDR3 runs 13 residues. Germline V gene data show CDR1 as LGHDT and CDR2 as YNNKEL (reference sequence). The CDR3 coding sequence is TGTGCCAGCAGCCATGGGGACTTGTCACCCCTCCACTTT. Its protein is CASSHGDLSPLHF.

The chain joins TRBV3-1 (or the pseudogene TRBV3-2) to TRBJ2-3; 8 positions match TRBD1. Trimming at V came to 7 bases and at J to 3 bases, leaving 12 bases not matched to a gene. Germline CDR1 and CDR2: LGHDT and YNNKEL (reference sequence). This CDR3 has 16 amino acids. The CDR3 DNA reads as TGTGCCAGCACCCATGGACAGGGTTTAGGAACAGATACGCAGTATTTT. Translating gives CASTHGQGLGTDTQYF.

This clone has only one observation. The chain is built from TRBV3-1 (or the pseudogene TRBV3-2) and TRBJ1-1; no definite D call. From germline, CDR1 is LGHDT and CDR2 YNNKEL (reference sequence). V was clipped by 5 bases and J by 4 bases, with 8 bases between them. CDR3 length: 12 amino acids. CDR3 sequence: CASSVSGTEAFF. The CDR3, as DNA: TGTGCCAGCAGCGTTTCGGGCACTGAAGCTTTCTTT.

This clone was seen a single time. V is TRBV15 and J is TRBJ2-7; perhaps TRBD1 as D (6 bases). The CDR3 runs to 16 residues. The germline V and J ends were trimmed by 1 base and 2 bases, with 15 bases remaining between them. The V gene's germline CDR1 is LNHNV and CDR2 YYDKDF (reference sequence). The CDR3 DNA follows: TGTGCCACCAGCAGAGGTCGGACAGCAGAGACCTACGAGCAGTACTTC. Protein product: CATSRGRTAETYEQYF.

This rearrangement joins TRBV5-5 to TRBJ2-3; 8 nucleotides agree with TRBD1. The CDR3 sequence is 17 residues long. The J segment lost 2 bases and the V segment lost 2 bases, leaving 10 bases of the junction unmatched. Germline CDR1 SGHKS, CDR2 YYEKEE (reference sequence). The CDR3 DNA follows: TGTGCCAGCAGCTTCTCGTGGACAGGGAGCCTCACAGATACGCAGTATTTT. Translating it yields CASSFSWTGSLTDTQYF.

The CDR3 DNA follows: TGTGCCAGCAGGCGCCTGAGGGGCGGGGGGACCTCCTACGAGCAGTACTTC. Its protein is CASRRLRGGGTSYEQYF. The chain joins TRBV11-2 to TRBJ2-7; TRBD2 matches at 8 bases. Germline trimming cut 6 bases from V and 0 bases from J; bases unmatched to any gene: 13. Germline lookup yields CDR1 SGHAT and CDR2 FQNNGV. The CDR3 contains 17 residues.

V gene TRBV7-6 combines with J gene TRBJ1-3, with TRBD1 matching over 7 bases. Unmatched junction bases numbered 1, after V lost 2 bases and J lost 0 bases. Germline V gene data show CDR1 as SGHVS and CDR2 as FNYEAQ. The CDR3 contains 15 residues. CDR3 DNA sequence: TGTGCCAGCAGCTTACAGGGGGGCTCTGGAAACACCATATATTTT. It encodes CASSLQGGSGNTIYF.

This chain links TRBV4-1 with TRBJ1-5, with no clear D. Looked up from germline, CDR1 is MGHRA and CDR2 is YSYEKL. This CDR3 has 15 residues. V shed 3 bases and J shed 2 bases, with 11 bases lying between them. CDR3 sequence (DNA): TGCGCCAGCAGCCAGGAGGCAGAGGGCAATCAGCCCCAGCATTTT. Amino acid sequence: CASSQEAEGNQPQHF.

V is TRBV20-1 and J is TRBJ2-5; D gene uncertain. The germline V gene has CDR1 DFQATT and CDR2 SNEGSKA (reference sequence). The germline V and J ends were trimmed by 4 bases and 4 bases, with 7 bases remaining between them. This CDR3 comprises 11 residues. The CDR3 loop reads CSAISGETQYF. The CDR3, as DNA: TGCAGTGCTATTTCAGGAGAGACCCAGTACTTC.

V and J are TRBV19 and TRBJ2-5; 7 positions match TRBD1. The CDR3 sequence is 13 residues long. The V gene's germline CDR1 is LNHDA and CDR2 SQIVND (reference sequence). Trimming removed 6 bases from V and 5 bases from J; junction bases left unmatched: 6. The CDR3 region has the DNA TGTGCCAGTAGGGAGAGGGGGCAGGAGACCCAGTACTTC. Encoded protein: CASRERGQETQYF.

The V gene is TRBV27, the J gene TRBJ1-2; 8 nucleotides agree with TRBD1. Germline-derived CDR1 and CDR2 are MNHEY and SMNVEV (reference sequence). This CDR3 is built from 15 residues. Unmatched junction bases numbered 11, after V lost 6 bases and J lost 5 bases. The CDR3, as DNA: TGTGCCAGCAGGCCCGCAGGGGGCGCGGGGTATGGCTACACCTTC. This codes for CASRPAGGAGYGYTF.

The chain combines TRBV7-8 with TRBJ2-2; 7 bases fit TRBD2. V was clipped by 1 base and J by 4 bases; unmatched bases: 0. CDR3 length: 14 residues. Germline V gives CDR1 SGHVS, CDR2 FQNEAQ. The chain's CDR3 is CASSLGGGTGELFF. The CDR3 bases are TGTGCCAGCAGCTTAGGGGGGGGCACCGGGGAGCTGTTTTTT. The variable domain in full, completed from reference TRBV7-8 and TRBJ2-2, reads GAGVSQSPRYKVAKRGQDVALRCDPISGHVSLFWYQQALGQGPEFLTYFQNEAQLDKSGLPSDRFFAERPEGSVSTLKIQRTQQEDSAVYLCASSLGGGTGELFFGEGSRLTVL.

This clone came up a few times. This chain links TRBV5-1 with TRBJ1-1; a weak D match, TRBD1 (6 bases). This CDR3 region has 14 residues. CDR1 and CDR2 from the germline V gene are SGHRS and YFSETQ. V lost 3 bases and J 1 base, leaving 10 bases between the germline ends. The CDR3 protein is CASSSPGQNTEAFF. CDR3 coding DNA: TGCGCCAGCAGCTCACCGGGACAGAACACTGAAGCTTTCTTT.

V and J are TRBV5-1 and TRBJ1-3; tentatively, D is TRBD1 (5 bases). This CDR3 is 15 amino acids long. The V and J ends lost 0 bases and 1 base respectively, with 8 bases between them. Germline assignment: CDR1 SGHRS and CDR2 YFSETQ. The DNA of the CDR3 is TGCGCCAGCAGCTTGGCCGGGGGATCTGGAAACACCATATATTTT. As protein: CASSLAGGSGNTIYF. Complete variable domain (other parts from reference TRBV5-1 and TRBJ1-3): KAGVTQTPRYLIKTRGQQVTLSCSPISGHRSVSWYQQTPGQGLQFLFEYFSETQRNKGNFPGRFSGRQFSNSRSEMNVSTLELGDSALYLCASSLAGGSGNTIYFGEGSWLTVV.

The chain links TRBV6-5 to TRBJ1-2; possibly TRBD1 for D (5 bases). This CDR3 has 13 residues. CDR1 is MNHEY and CDR2 is SVGAGI in the germline V gene. V lost 7 bases and J 5 bases, leaving 14 bases between the germline ends. The CDR3 DNA reads TGTGCCAGCACATACGGGACTGGATATGGCTACACCTTC. Protein: CASTYGTGYGYTF.

The rearrangement joins TRBV30 to TRBJ2-3, with D possibly being TRBD1 (5 bases). CDR3 size: 12 residues. Germline CDR1 and CDR2: GTSNPN and SVGIG (reference sequence). V gave up 0 bases and J gave up 4 bases, with 5 bases separating them. DNA for the CDR3: TGTGCCTGGAGTGTAGGGGCAGATACGCAGTATTTT. Its protein product is CAWSVGADTQYF.